This T cell receptor (beta chain) appears in the sequencing data of a study of T cells in Graves' hyperthyroidism and ophthalmopathy. A NOSPECS grade of at least 4, a Clinical Activity Score of at least 3 and duration under 3 months were recorded in ophthalmopathy patients. This clonotype occurred a few times. Amplified regions were TCR beta CDR3 sequences from RNA transcripts. TCR CDR3 regions were first amplified by RT-PCR with HTBI primers. TCRdb re-analysed the multiplex PCR reads in MiXCR, keeping a single row per CDR3 protein. Of fewer than 700,000 distinct CDR3 sequences listed, roughly 17% were seen once; the top ten hold about 16%. There are 13 residues in the CDR3. CDR1 and CDR2 (germline): LNHDA, SQIVND (reference sequence). V dropped 7 bases and J dropped 4 bases, with 13 bases sitting between them.

The V and J genes are TRBV19 and TRBJ2-5, with D perhaps TRBD1 (7 bases). The sequenced material came from blood. The origin of this receptor is a woman between 18 and 30 years old with Graves' ophthalmopathy. Written as DNA, the CDR3 is TGTGCCAGTACTCGGCAGGGGGGAGAGACCCAGTACTTC. It is translated as CASTRQGGETQYF.